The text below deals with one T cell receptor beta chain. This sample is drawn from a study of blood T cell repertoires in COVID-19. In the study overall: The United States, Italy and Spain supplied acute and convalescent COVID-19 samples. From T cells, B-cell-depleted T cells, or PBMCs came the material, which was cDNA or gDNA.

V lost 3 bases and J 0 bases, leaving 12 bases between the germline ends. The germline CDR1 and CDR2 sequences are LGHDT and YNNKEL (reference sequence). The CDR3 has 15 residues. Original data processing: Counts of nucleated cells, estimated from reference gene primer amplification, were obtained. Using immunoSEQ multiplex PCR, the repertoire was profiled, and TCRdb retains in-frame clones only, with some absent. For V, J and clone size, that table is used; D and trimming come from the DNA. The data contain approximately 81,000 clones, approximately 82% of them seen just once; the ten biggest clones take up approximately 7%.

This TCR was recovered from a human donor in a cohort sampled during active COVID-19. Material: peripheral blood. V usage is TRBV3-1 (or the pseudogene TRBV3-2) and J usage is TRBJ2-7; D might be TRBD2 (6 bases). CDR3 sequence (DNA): TGTGCCAGCAGCCACCCCCGGGGGAGCTCCTACGAGCAGTACTTC. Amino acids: CASSHPRGSSYEQYF.